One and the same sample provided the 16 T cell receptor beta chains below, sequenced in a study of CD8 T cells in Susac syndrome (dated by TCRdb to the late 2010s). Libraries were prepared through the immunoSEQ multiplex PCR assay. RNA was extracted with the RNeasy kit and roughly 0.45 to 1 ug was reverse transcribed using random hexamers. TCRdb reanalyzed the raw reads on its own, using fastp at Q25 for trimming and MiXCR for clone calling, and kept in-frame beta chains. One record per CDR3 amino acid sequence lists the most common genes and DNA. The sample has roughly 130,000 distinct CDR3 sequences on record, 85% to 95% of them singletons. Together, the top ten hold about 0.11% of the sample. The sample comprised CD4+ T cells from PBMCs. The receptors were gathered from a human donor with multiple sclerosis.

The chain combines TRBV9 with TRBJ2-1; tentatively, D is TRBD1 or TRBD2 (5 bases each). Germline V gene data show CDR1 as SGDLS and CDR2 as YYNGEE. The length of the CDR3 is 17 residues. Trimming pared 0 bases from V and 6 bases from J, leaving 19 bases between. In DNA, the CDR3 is TGTGCCAGCAGCGTAGCTTTCGGGGCTAGCTCTTCCAATGAGCAGTTCTTC. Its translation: CASSVAFGASSSNEQFF.

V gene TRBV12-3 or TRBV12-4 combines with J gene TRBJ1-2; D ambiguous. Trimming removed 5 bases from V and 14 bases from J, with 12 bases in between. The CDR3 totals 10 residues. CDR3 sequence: CASSVMGRTF. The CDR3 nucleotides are TGTGCCAGCAGTGTTATGGGGAGGACCTTC.

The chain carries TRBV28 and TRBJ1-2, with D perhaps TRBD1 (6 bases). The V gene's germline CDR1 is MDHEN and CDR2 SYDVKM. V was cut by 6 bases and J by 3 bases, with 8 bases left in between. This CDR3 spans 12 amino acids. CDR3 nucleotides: TGTGCCAGCAGGGCAGGGGACTATGGCTACACCTTC. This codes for CASRAGDYGYTF.

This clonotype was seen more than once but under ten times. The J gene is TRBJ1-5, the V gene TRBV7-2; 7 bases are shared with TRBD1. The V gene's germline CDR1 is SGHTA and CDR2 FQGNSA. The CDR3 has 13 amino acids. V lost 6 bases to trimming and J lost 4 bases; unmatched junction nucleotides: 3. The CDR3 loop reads CASSEQGNQPQHF. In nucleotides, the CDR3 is TGTGCCAGCAGTGAACAGGGGAATCAGCCCCAGCATTTT. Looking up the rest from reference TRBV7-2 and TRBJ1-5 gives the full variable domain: GAGVSQSPSNKVTEKGKDVELRCDPISGHTALYWYRQSLGQGLEFLIYFQGNSAPDKSGLPSDRFSAERTGGSVSTLTIQRTQQEDSAVYLCASSEQGNQPQHFGDGTRLSIL.

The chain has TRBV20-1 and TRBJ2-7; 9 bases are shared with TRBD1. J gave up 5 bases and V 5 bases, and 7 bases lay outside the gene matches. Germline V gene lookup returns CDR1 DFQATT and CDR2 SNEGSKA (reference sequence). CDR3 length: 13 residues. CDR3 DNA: TGCAGTGCTTGGCCGGGACAGGGCCACGAGCAGTACTTC. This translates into CSAWPGQGHEQYF.

The CDR3 DNA sequence: TGCAGTGCTAGACCTCAACTGGGAAGATCACCCCTCCACTTT. This gives the protein CSARPQLGRSPLHF. The V and J genes are TRBV20-1 and TRBJ1-6, with D uncertain. Looked up from germline, CDR1 is DFQATT and CDR2 is SNEGSKA (reference sequence). This CDR3 is built from 14 residues. V gave up 2 bases and J gave up 10 bases, with 15 bases separating them.

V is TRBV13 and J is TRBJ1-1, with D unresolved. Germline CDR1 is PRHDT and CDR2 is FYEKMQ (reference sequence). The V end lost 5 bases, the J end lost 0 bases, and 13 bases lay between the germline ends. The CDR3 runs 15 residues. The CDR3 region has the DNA TGTGCCAGCAGCCCCTCGGGCAAAGTGAACACTGAAGCTTTCTTT. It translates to CASSPSGKVNTEAFF.

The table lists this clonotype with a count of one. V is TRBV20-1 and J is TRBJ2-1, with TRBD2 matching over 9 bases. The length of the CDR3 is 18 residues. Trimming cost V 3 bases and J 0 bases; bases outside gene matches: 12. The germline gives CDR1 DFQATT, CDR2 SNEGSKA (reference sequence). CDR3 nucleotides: TGCAGTGCTAGCAGCTTGCTTAATAGCGGGAGCTCCTACAATGAGCAGTTCTTC. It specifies CSASSLLNSGSSYNEQFF.

The CDR3 coding sequence is TGTGCCAGCAGTTTAACTCTTGCGAGCACTGAAGCTTTCTTT. It codes for CASSLTLASTEAFF. The chain links TRBV12-3 or TRBV12-4 to TRBJ1-1; unclear D gene. This CDR3 has 14 amino acids. V dropped 2 bases and J dropped 4 bases, with 11 bases sitting between them.

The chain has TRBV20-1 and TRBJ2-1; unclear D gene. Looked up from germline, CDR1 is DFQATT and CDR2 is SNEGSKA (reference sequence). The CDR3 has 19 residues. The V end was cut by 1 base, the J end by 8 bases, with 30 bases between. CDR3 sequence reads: CSARVLFRLTSGPGDEQFF. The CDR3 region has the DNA TGCAGTGCTAGAGTTCTCTTCCGATTGACGAGTGGTCCTGGGGATGAGCAGTTCTTC.

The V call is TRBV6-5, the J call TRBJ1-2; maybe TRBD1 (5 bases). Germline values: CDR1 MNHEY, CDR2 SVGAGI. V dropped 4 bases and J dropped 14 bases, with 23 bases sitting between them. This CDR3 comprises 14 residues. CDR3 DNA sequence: TGTGCCAGCAGTTCTGACCCGCGGGACTTAACCCGGACCTTC. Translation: CASSSDPRDLTRTF.

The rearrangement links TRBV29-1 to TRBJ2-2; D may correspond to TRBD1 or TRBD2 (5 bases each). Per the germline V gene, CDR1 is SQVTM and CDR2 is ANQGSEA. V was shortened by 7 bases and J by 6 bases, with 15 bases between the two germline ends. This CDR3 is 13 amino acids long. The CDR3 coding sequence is TGCAGCGGGGGACGAGGGGCATCCGGGGAGCTGTTTTTT. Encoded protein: CSGGRGASGELFF.

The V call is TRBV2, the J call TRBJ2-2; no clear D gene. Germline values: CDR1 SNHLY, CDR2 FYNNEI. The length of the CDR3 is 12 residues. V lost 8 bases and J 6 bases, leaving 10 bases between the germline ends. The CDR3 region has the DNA TGTGCCAGCTTCACTGGTGCCGGGGAGCTGTTTTTT. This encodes CASFTGAGELFF. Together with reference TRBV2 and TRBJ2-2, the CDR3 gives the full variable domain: EPEVTQTPSHQVTQMGQEVILRCVPISNHLYFYWYRQILGQKVEFLVSFYNNEISEKSEIFDDQFSVERPDGSNFTLKIRSTKLEDSAMYFCASFTGAGELFFGEGSRLTVL.

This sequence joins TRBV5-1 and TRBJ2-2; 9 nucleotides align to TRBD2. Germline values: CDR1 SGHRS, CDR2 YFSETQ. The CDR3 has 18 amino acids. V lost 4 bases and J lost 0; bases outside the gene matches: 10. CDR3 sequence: CASSPRTSGYANTGELFF. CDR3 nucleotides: TGCGCCAGCAGCCCCCGTACTAGCGGGTACGCGAACACCGGGGAGCTGTTTTTT. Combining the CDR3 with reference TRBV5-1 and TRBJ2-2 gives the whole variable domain KAGVTQTPRYLIKTRGQQVTLSCSPISGHRSVSWYQQTPGQGLQFLFEYFSETQRNKGNFPGRFSGRQFSNSRSEMNVSTLELGDSALYLCASSPRTSGYANTGELFFGEGSRLTVL.

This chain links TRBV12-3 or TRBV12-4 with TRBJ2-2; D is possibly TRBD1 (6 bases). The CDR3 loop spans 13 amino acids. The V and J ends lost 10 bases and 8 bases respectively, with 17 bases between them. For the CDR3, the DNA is TGTGCCACCAATACAGGGTCGCTGGGGGAGCTGTTTTTT. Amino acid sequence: CATNTGSLGELFF.

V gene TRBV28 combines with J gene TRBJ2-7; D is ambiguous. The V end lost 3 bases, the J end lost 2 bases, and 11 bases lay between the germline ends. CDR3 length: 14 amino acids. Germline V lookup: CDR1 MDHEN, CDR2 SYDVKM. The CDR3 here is CASSFARITYEQYF. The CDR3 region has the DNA TGTGCCAGCAGTTTTGCTCGGATTACCTACGAGCAGTACTTC.